This T cell receptor (beta chain) was sequenced during a study of technical replicates of blood from a handful of donors. The protocol was immunoSEQ multiplex PCR, while the TCRdb copy is restricted to in-frame clones and leaves out a portion. The sample holds more than 65,000 clones, under 98% seen once. Sequenced material: T cells isolated from PBMCs. The TCR was taken from a human donor in good health.

CDR3 in DNA: TGTGCCAGCAGCCTGATATCCGGGACAGGGGGCACTGAAGCTTTCTTT. Protein product: CASSLISGTGGTEAFF. V usage is TRBV11-2 and J usage is TRBJ1-1, with 11 bases aligning to TRBD1. The CDR3 sequence is 16 residues long. Germline V CDR1 and CDR2: SGHAT, FQNNGV. Losses at the gene ends were 5 bases for V and 4 bases for J; bases not matched to a gene: 9. Using reference TRBV11-2 and TRBJ1-1 for the parts outside the CDR3, the full variable domain is EAGVAQSPRYKIIEKRQSVAFWCNPISGHATLYWYQQILGQGPKLLIQFQNNGVVDDSQLPKDRFSAERLKGVDSTLKIQPAKLEDSAVYLCASSLISGTGGTEAFFGQGTRLTVV.